In this sample, the clone carrying this T cell receptor beta chain turned up a few times. The entry originates in a study of cytomegalovirus exposure and HLA in healthy donors. The PCR made use of 60 Vbeta and 13 Jbeta primers. TCRdb keeps only in-frame clones here, not all; method: immunoSEQ multiplex PCR. The top ten clones hold 1.5% to 2.5% of a sample with 200,000 to 300,000 clones, roughly four fifths of them seen once. With V trimmed by 6 bases and J by 0 bases, 8 bases remained unmatched. The CDR3 spans 15 residues. CDR1 is SGHDN, CDR2 FVKESK, per germline. The sequence was obtained from a woman aged 40 to 50 in good health and CMV-seropositive. The specimen sequenced was PBMCs. The chain is built from TRBV14 and TRBJ2-7, with 7 bases aligning to TRBD1. The CDR3 DNA reads as TGTGCCAGCAGTCGACAGGGAGACGGCTCCTACGAGCAGTACTTC. Protein: CASSRQGDGSYEQYF.